The text below deals with one T cell receptor beta chain. The source of the sample is a study of blood T cell repertoires in COVID-19. The overall study: COVID-19 samples collected from the United States, Italy and Spain covered acute and convalescent phases.

Only in-frame clones appear in the TCRdb table, and some are missing; sequencing was by immunoSEQ multiplex PCR. The sample lists 150,000 to 170,000 clones; over 60% were seen once. The specimen was peripheral blood. This receptor was taken from a woman aged 80 or older with acute or convalescent COVID-19.

The DNA for the CDR3 is TGTGCCAGTAGTTGGGCAGGGGGCCGCCTAGCTAACTATGGCTACACCTTC. This sequence encodes CASSWAGGRLANYGYTF. The chain is built from TRBV19 and TRBJ1-2, with TRBD1 matching 8 bases. The germline CDR1 and CDR2 sequences are LNHDA and SQIVND (reference sequence). The CDR3 runs to 17 residues. V lost 5 bases to trimming and J lost 0 bases; unmatched junction nucleotides: 11.